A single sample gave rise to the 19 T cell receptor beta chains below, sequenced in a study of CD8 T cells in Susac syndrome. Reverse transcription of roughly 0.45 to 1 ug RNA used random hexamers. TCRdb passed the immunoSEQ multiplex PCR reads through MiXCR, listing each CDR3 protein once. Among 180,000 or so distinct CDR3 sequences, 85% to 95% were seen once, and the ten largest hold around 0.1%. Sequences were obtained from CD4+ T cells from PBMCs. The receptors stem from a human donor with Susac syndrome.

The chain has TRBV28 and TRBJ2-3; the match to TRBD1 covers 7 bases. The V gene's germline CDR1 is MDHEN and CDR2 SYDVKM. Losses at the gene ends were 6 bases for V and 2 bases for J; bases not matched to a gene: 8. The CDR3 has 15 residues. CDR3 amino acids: CASRGTGDLTDTQYF. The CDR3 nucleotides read TGTGCCAGCAGGGGAACAGGGGACCTCACAGATACGCAGTATTTT.

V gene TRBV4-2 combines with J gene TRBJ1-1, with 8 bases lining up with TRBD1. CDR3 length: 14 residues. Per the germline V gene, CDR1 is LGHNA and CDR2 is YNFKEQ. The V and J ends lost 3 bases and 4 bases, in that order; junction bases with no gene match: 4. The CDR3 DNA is TGTGCCAGCAGCCACGGACAGGGTGCCACTGAAGCTTTCTTT. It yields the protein CASSHGQGATEAFF.

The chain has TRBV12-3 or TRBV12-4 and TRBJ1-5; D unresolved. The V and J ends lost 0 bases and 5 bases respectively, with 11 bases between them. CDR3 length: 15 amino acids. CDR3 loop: CASSLAGSGDQPQHF. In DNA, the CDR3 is TGTGCCAGCAGTTTAGCCGGGAGCGGAGATCAGCCCCAGCATTTT.

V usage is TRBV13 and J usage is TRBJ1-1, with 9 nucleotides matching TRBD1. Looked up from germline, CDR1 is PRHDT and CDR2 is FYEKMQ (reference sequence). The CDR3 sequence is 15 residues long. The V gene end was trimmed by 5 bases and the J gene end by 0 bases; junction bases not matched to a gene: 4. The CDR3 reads CASSVTGGLNTEAFF. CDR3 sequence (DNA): TGTGCCAGCAGCGTGACAGGGGGTTTGAACACTGAAGCTTTCTTT.

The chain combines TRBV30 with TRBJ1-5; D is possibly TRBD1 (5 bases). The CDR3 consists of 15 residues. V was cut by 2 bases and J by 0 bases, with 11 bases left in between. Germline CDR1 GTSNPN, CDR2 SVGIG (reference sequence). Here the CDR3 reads CAWSRGDYSNQPQHF. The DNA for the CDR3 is TGTGCCTGGAGTCGAGGGGACTATAGCAATCAGCCCCAGCATTTT.

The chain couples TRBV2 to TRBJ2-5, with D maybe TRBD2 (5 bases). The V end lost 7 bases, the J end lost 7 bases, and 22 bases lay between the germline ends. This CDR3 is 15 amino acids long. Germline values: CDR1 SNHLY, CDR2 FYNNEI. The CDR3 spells CASTQEGFPGGTQYF. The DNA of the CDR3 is TGTGCCAGCACCCAAGAAGGCTTCCCTGGAGGGACCCAGTACTTC.

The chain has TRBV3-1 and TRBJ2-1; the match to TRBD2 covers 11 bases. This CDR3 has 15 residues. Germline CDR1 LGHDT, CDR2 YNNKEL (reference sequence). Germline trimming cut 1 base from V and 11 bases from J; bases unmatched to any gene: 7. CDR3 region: CASSQARLAGGKQFF. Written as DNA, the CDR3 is TGTGCCAGCAGCCAAGCAAGGCTAGCGGGAGGAAAGCAGTTCTTC.

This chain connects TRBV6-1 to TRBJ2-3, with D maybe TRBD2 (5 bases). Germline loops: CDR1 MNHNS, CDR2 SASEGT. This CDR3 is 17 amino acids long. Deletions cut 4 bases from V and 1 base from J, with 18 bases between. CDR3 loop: CASSGGSVRSGTDTQYF. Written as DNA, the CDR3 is TGTGCCAGCAGTGGAGGGAGCGTTCGGAGTGGCACAGATACGCAGTATTTT.

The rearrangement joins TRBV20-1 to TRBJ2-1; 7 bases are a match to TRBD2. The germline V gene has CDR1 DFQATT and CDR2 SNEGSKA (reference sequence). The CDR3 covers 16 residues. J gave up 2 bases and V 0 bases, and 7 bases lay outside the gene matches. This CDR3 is CSARDTRAGAYNEQFF. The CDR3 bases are TGCAGTGCTAGAGACACCCGGGCGGGGGCCTACAATGAGCAGTTCTTC.

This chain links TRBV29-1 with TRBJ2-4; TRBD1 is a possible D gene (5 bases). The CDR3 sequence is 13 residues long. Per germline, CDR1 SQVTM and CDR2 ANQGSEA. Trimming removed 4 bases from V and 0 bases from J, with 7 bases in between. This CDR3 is CSVGQSAKNIQYF. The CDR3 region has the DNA TGCAGCGTTGGACAGTCAGCCAAAAACATTCAGTACTTC.

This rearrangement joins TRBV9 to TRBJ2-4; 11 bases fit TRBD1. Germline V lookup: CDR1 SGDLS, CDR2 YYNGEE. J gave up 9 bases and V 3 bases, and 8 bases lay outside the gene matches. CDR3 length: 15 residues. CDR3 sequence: CASSDGTGGRGIQYF. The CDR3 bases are TGTGCCAGCAGCGACGGGACAGGGGGACGAGGCATTCAGTACTTC.

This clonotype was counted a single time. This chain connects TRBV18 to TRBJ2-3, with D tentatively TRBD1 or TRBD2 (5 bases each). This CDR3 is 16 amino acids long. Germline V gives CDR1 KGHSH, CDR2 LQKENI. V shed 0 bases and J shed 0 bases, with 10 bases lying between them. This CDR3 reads CASSPPGTASTDTQYF. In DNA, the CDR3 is TGTGCCAGCTCACCACCCGGGACGGCTAGCACAGATACGCAGTATTTT. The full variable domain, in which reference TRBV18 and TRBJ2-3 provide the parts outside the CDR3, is NAGVMQNPRHLVRRRGQEARLRCSPMKGHSHVYWYRQLPEEGLKFMVYLQKENIIDESGMPKERFSAEFPKEGPSILRIQQVVRGDSAAYFCASSPPGTASTDTQYFGPGTRLTVL.

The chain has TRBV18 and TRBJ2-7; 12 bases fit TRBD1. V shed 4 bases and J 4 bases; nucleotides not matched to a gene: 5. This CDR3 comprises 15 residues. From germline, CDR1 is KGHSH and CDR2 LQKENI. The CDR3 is CASSRGQGALYEQYF. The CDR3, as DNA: TGTGCCAGCTCACGGGGACAGGGGGCTTTATACGAGCAGTACTTC.

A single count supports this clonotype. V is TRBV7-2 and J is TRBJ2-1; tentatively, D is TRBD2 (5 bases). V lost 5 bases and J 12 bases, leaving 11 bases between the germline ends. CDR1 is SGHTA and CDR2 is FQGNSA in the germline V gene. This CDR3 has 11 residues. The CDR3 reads CASSRGIGQFF. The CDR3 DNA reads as TGTGCCAGCAGCCGGGGAATCGGGCAGTTCTTC. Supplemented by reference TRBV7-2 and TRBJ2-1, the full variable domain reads GAGVSQSPSNKVTEKGKDVELRCDPISGHTALYWYRQSLGQGLEFLIYFQGNSAPDKSGLPSDRFSAERTGGSVSTLTIQRTQQEDSAVYLCASSRGIGQFFGPGTRLTVL.

The CDR3 is CAISGMVAATSTDTQYF. The CDR3 DNA reads as TGTGCCATCAGTGGAATGGTAGCGGCAACTAGCACAGATACGCAGTATTTT. V and J are TRBV10-3 and TRBJ2-3; D is perhaps TRBD2 (6 bases). Deletions cut 4 bases from V and 0 bases from J, with 17 bases between. Germline V CDR1 and CDR2: ENHRY, SYGVKD. This CDR3 has 17 amino acids.

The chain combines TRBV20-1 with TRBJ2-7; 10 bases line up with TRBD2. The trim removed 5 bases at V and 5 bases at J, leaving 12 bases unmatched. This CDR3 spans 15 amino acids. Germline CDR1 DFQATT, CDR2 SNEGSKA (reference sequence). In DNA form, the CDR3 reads TGCAGTGCTTGGGTCAGCGGGAGGGCCGGGGACGAGCAGTACTTC. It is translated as CSAWVSGRAGDEQYF.

The CDR3 sequence: CSARVQGPYEQYF. For the CDR3, the DNA is TGCAGTGCTAGAGTGCAGGGTCCCTACGAGCAGTACTTC. The chain combines TRBV20-1 with TRBJ2-7, with a possible D match to TRBD1 (5 bases). Germline-derived CDR1 and CDR2 are DFQATT and SNEGSKA (reference sequence). The ends were cut back, 1 base at V and 2 bases at J, with 9 bases in the middle. CDR3 length: 13 amino acids.

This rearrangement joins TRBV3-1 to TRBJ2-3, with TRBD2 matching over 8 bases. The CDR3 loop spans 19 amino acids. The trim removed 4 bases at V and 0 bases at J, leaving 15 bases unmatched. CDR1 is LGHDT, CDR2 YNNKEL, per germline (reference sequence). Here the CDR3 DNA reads TGTGCCAGCAGCCCCCAACCGGGGGAACTAGCGGATAGCACAGATACGCAGTATTTT. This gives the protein CASSPQPGELADSTDTQYF.

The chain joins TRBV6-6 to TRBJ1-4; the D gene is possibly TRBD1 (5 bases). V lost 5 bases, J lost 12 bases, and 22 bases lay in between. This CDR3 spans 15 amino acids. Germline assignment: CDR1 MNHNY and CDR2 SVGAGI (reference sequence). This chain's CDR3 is CASSRQGRTFRELFF. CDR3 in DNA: TGTGCCAGCAGTCGCCAGGGACGGACTTTTCGGGAACTGTTTTTT.